These 32 T cell receptor beta chains came from one sample sequenced in a study of blood T cell repertoires in COVID-19. Method: immunoSEQ multiplex PCR; TCRdb's copy keeps in-frame clones and lacks some. The data contain 30,000 to 45,000 clones, around 80% of them singletons. Sequenced input: peripheral blood. The receptors come from a man in his sixties with acute or convalescent COVID-19.

The genes are TRBV6-4 and TRBJ2-1; no definite D call. This CDR3 has 12 residues. V was clipped by 2 bases and J by 7 bases, with 6 bases between them. Germline V gene lookup returns CDR1 MRHNA and CDR2 SNTAGT. CDR3 in amino acids: CASSDVENEQFF. CDR3 nucleotide sequence: TGTGCCAGCAGTGACGTAGAGAATGAGCAGTTCTTC.

This chain links TRBV6-5 with TRBJ2-1, with D possibly matching TRBD2 (5 bases). Germline-derived CDR1 and CDR2 are MNHEY and SVGAGI. This CDR3 region has 14 residues. V shed 7 bases and J shed 2 bases, with 12 bases lying between them. This CDR3 is CASKRDRAYNEQFF. CDR3 bases: TGTGCCAGCAAACGGGATAGGGCCTACAATGAGCAGTTCTTC.

V is TRBV5-5 and J is TRBJ2-3, with a weak D call TRBD1 (6 bases). Trimming removed 3 bases at V and 2 bases at J, with 13 bases between. The germline gives CDR1 SGHKS, CDR2 YYEKEE (reference sequence). This CDR3 spans 15 amino acids. The chain's CDR3 is CASSSPDSTTDTQYF. CDR3 in DNA: TGTGCCAGCAGCTCCCCGGACAGTACCACAGATACGCAGTATTTT.

V gene TRBV4-3 combines with J gene TRBJ2-1; the match to TRBD1 covers 7 bases. V dropped 5 bases and J dropped 5; count of bases not matched to a gene: 6. The CDR3 length is 14 residues. From germline, CDR1 is LGHNA and CDR2 YSLEER. The CDR3 reads CASSSRTGDNEQFF. The CDR3 DNA follows: TGCGCCAGCAGCTCACGAACAGGGGACAATGAGCAGTTCTTC.

The rearrangement joins TRBV10-3 to TRBJ2-1; TRBD2 matches at 9 bases. The germline V gene encodes CDR1 ENHRY and CDR2 SYGVKD. The CDR3 consists of 14 residues. Trimming cost V 6 bases and J 2 bases; bases outside gene matches: 2. The CDR3 DNA sequence: TGTGCCATCAGAATAGCGGGAGCCTACAATGAGCAGTTCTTC. It codes for CAIRIAGAYNEQFF.

The chain links TRBV11-3 to TRBJ1-1, with TRBD1 as a possible D gene (5 bases). CDR1 and CDR2 (germline): SGHNT, YENEEA. The CDR3 is made up of 14 amino acids. The germline V and J ends were trimmed by 0 bases and 9 bases, with 14 bases remaining between them. Written as DNA, the CDR3 is TGTGCCAGCAGCTTAGATCCCCGACAGACACAAGCTTTCTTT. Translated, it gives CASSLDPRQTQAFF.

CDR3 loop: CATSDPQGYGYTF. As DNA, the CDR3 is TGTGCCACCAGTGACCCCCAGGGCTATGGCTACACCTTC. This chain uses TRBV24-1 with TRBJ1-2; D perhaps matches TRBD1 (5 bases). Trimming took off 4 bases at V and 4 bases at J, with 9 bases between the two ends. Germline-derived CDR1 and CDR2 are KGHDR and SFDVKD. This CDR3 comprises 13 residues.

This chain uses TRBV19 with TRBJ1-5; D unresolved. The CDR3 covers 14 residues. Germline CDR1 and CDR2: LNHDA and SQIVND (reference sequence). The V gene lost 6 bases and the J gene lost 2 bases, with 11 bases spanning the gap. In nucleotides, the CDR3 is TGTGCCAGTAGCCTCGTCGGGGGCAATCAGCCCCAGCATTTT. This encodes CASSLVGGNQPQHF.

This clone appeared once. This chain's CDR3 is CASSLHPASGAYNEQFF. As DNA, the CDR3 is TGTGCCAGCAGCTTGCATCCTGCAAGCGGGGCCTACAATGAGCAGTTCTTC. The chain carries TRBV5-6 and TRBJ2-1; TRBD2 matches at 7 bases. The CDR3 covers 17 residues. The germline V gene has CDR1 SGHDT and CDR2 YYEEEE. After removal of 1 base from V and 2 bases from J, the junction contained 9 bases not matched to a gene.

This clone occurred once. CDR3 protein: CAIRLSVNTGELFF. CDR3 DNA sequence: TGTGCCATCAGACTTAGCGTGAACACCGGGGAGCTGTTTTTT. The chain uses TRBV10-3 and TRBJ2-2; a weak D match, TRBD2 (5 bases). Germline V gives CDR1 ENHRY, CDR2 SYGVKD. Trimming shortened V by 6 bases and J by 1 base, and 9 bases separated the two germline ends. The length of the CDR3 is 14 residues.

The chain links TRBV11-3 to TRBJ2-7; perhaps TRBD2 as D (5 bases). Between the trimmed V and J ends, which lost 5 bases and 1 base, there was a span of 12 bases. The CDR3 runs to 14 residues. The V gene's germline CDR1 is SGHNT and CDR2 YENEEA. The CDR3 DNA follows: TGTGCCAGCAGCCCCGTAGCGCAGTCCTACGAGCAGTACTTC. Protein product: CASSPVAQSYEQYF. Filled out from reference TRBV11-3 and TRBJ2-7, the complete variable domain reads EAGVVQSPRYKIIEKKQPVAFWCNPISGHNTLYWYLQNLGQGPELLIRYENEEAVDDSQLPKDRFSAERLKGVDSTLKIQPAELGDSAVYLCASSPVAQSYEQYFGPGTRLTVT.

This clone was seen more than once but under ten times. The chain carries TRBV21-1 and TRBJ2-7; no DNA check was done on the table's D call, TRBD1. TRBV21-1 is shown as a pseudogene. The CDR3 runs to 16 residues. The CDR3 DNA reads TGTGCCAGCAGCAAAGGGTTGGGGCAGGCTACCTACGAGCAGTACTTC. Residues: CASSKGLGQATYEQYF.

The chain links TRBV6-5 to TRBJ2-7; 7 bases align to TRBD1. With 6 bases clipped from V and 0 bases from J, the junction kept 2 bases outside the gene matches. Germline V CDR1 and CDR2: MNHEY, SVGAGI. There are 13 residues in the CDR3. CDR3 sequence reads: CASRRQGSYEQYF. CDR3 nucleotide sequence: TGTGCCAGCAGGCGACAGGGCTCCTACGAGCAGTACTTC.

At least ten counts were recorded for this clone. As DNA, the CDR3 is TGTGCCAGCAGGGGAAATAGCGGGAGCTACAATGAGCAGTTCTTC. Translated, it gives CASRGNSGSYNEQFF. V and J are TRBV7-2 and TRBJ2-1; 9 bases match TRBD2. CDR1 is SGHTA, CDR2 FQGNSA, per germline. Losses at the gene ends were 6 bases for V and 3 bases for J; bases not matched to a gene: 6. This CDR3 has 15 residues.

The chain has TRBV19 and TRBJ2-7; 10 positions agree with TRBD1. This CDR3 has 13 amino acids. Germline assignment: CDR1 LNHDA and CDR2 SQIVND (reference sequence). V shed 9 bases, J shed 1 base, and the junction held 3 bases outside the gene matches. The CDR3 protein is CASGQGVSYEQYF. The CDR3 DNA reads as TGTGCCAGCGGACAGGGGGTTTCCTACGAGCAGTACTTC.

The chain recombines TRBV6-5 with TRBJ1-6; D remains ambiguous. The CDR3 contains 12 residues. V lost 8 bases, J lost 10 bases, and 12 bases lay in between. Per the germline V gene, CDR1 is MNHEY and CDR2 is SVGAGI. The CDR3 loop reads CASGREPSPLHF. In DNA form, the CDR3 reads TGTGCCAGCGGCCGGGAACCATCACCCCTCCACTTT.

The chain has TRBV7-8 and TRBJ2-1, with 10 bases fitting TRBD2. CDR1 is SGHVS and CDR2 is FQNEAQ in the germline V gene. The CDR3 has 15 amino acids. With 0 bases clipped from V and 5 bases from J, the junction kept 1 base outside the gene matches. The CDR3, as DNA: TGTGCCAGCAGCTTAGCAGCGGGAGGGCACAATGAGCAGTTCTTC. The encoded protein is CASSLAAGGHNEQFF.

This chain joins TRBV11-3 and TRBJ2-3; 8 bases match TRBD2. With V trimmed by 3 bases and J by 4 bases, 6 bases remained unmatched. The CDR3 sequence is 15 residues long. The germline V gene has CDR1 SGHNT and CDR2 YENEEA. For the CDR3, the DNA is TGTGCCAGCAGCTTTTCCGCGGGAGGCGCAGATACGCAGTATTTT. Residues: CASSFSAGGADTQYF. Based on the CDR3 plus reference TRBV11-3 and TRBJ2-3, the full variable domain is EAGVVQSPRYKIIEKKQPVAFWCNPISGHNTLYWYLQNLGQGPELLIRYENEEAVDDSQLPKDRFSAERLKGVDSTLKIQPAELGDSAVYLCASSFSAGGADTQYFGPGTRLTVL.

This chain joins TRBV6-5 and TRBJ2-1; D remains ambiguous. Germline V gene sequence: CDR1 MNHEY, CDR2 SVGAGI. This CDR3 is 10 amino acids long. The V end lost 7 bases, the J end lost 7 bases, and 5 bases lay between the germline ends. The CDR3, as DNA: TGTGCCAGCACTCGTAATGAGCAGTTCTTC. Its translation: CASTRNEQFF.

The chain uses TRBV6-5 and TRBJ1-2, with D uncertain. Germline values: CDR1 MNHEY, CDR2 SVGAGI. V was cut by 4 bases and J by 3 bases, with 15 bases left in between. CDR3 size: 15 residues. The CDR3 region has the DNA TGTGCCAGCAGTTTCCTCAGCGTGCTCGACTATGGCTACACCTTC. Residues: CASSFLSVLDYGYTF.

The genes are TRBV10-3 and TRBJ1-2; 7 positions agree with TRBD1. Looked up from germline, CDR1 is ENHRY and CDR2 is SYGVKD. The length of the CDR3 is 15 residues. The junction had 7 bases not matched to a gene; V was cut back by 2 bases and J by 4 bases. CDR3 bases: TGTGCCATCAGTGAGGGGACAGCCGAAATCTATGGCTACACCTTC. As protein: CAISEGTAEIYGYTF.

V usage is TRBV10-3 and J usage is TRBJ2-7, with D possibly TRBD2 on 5 matching bases. V was pared by 8 bases and J by 1 base, with 12 bases between. The length of the CDR3 is 13 residues. CDR1 ENHRY and CDR2 SYGVKD come from the germline V gene. CDR3 nucleotides: TGTGCCATCGGCTCAGCGGAATCCTACGAGCAGTACTTC. It translates to CAIGSAESYEQYF.

A few counts support this clone. The genes are TRBV6-5 and TRBJ2-1; TRBD1 matches 9 bases. V lost 8 bases, J lost 3 bases, and 5 bases stayed unmatched. The CDR3 consists of 14 residues. CDR1 is MNHEY, CDR2 SVGAGI, per germline. The CDR3 sequence: CASGEGQGYNEQFF. The CDR3 DNA reads TGTGCCAGCGGGGAGGGACAGGGCTACAATGAGCAGTTCTTC.

The V and J genes are TRBV5-5 and TRBJ2-1; D is unclear. This CDR3 has 17 residues. Germline CDR1 SGHKS, CDR2 YYEKEE (reference sequence). The germline V and J ends were trimmed by 0 bases and 6 bases, with 19 bases remaining between them. CDR3 in amino acids: CASSLDLRSTMSNEQFF. CDR3 sequence (DNA): TGTGCCAGCAGCTTGGACTTAAGGAGTACGATGAGCAATGAGCAGTTCTTC.

This clone was recorded once. V is TRBV18 and J is TRBJ1-4, with D maybe TRBD1 (5 bases). Trimming left V 3 bases short and J 6 bases short, with 14 bases between. CDR3 length equals 15 residues. Germline assignment: CDR1 KGHSH and CDR2 LQKENI. The CDR3 loop reads CASSPGAGWDEKLFF. DNA of the CDR3: TGTGCCAGCTCACCCGGAGCAGGGTGGGATGAAAAACTGTTTTTT.

The chain combines TRBV6-1 with TRBJ2-7; possibly TRBD1 for D (5 bases). V was pared by 3 bases and J by 4 bases, with 16 bases between. Germline CDR1 is MNHNS and CDR2 is SASEGT. CDR3 length equals 15 residues. CDR3 in DNA: TGTGCCAGCAGTGATCCCGTCGACAGAAGTTACGAGCAGTACTTC. Protein product: CASSDPVDRSYEQYF.

J is TRBJ1-6 and V is TRBV24-1; 8 bases match TRBD1. Looked up from germline, CDR1 is KGHDR and CDR2 is SFDVKD. The trim removed 5 bases at V and 7 bases at J, leaving 3 bases unmatched. CDR3 length: 14 amino acids. For the CDR3, the DNA is TGTGCCACCAGTGGTGGACAGGGCAATTCACCCCTCCACTTT. Translation gives CATSGGQGNSPLHF.

This clone showed up just once. The junction departs from germline at one end; a sequencing error may be responsible. The chain combines TRBV5-6 with TRBJ2-3, with 12 bases identical to TRBD2. The CDR3 runs 15 residues. Germline CDR1 and CDR2: SGHDT and YYEEEE. The CDR3 loop reads CASSPTSGSTDTQYF. The DNA of the CDR3 is TGTGCCAGCAGCCCGACTAGCGGGAGCACGGATACGCAGTATTTT.

The V and J genes are TRBV3-1 (or the pseudogene TRBV3-2) and TRBJ2-6; D unclear. The CDR3 runs to 16 residues. Trimming stripped 3 bases from V and 2 bases from J, with 11 bases between. Germline V gives CDR1 LGHDT, CDR2 YNNKEL (reference sequence). CDR3 sequence (DNA): TGTGCCAGCAGCCACCCAGGTCATACTGGGGCCAACGTCCTGACTTTC. Encoded protein: CASSHPGHTGANVLTF.

The V gene is TRBV10-3, the J gene TRBJ2-7; TRBD1 matches 9 bases. The CDR3 loop spans 15 amino acids. Germline V gene sequence: CDR1 ENHRY, CDR2 SYGVKD. V lost 6 bases to trimming and J lost 5 bases; unmatched junction nucleotides: 11. CDR3 sequence (DNA): TGTGCCATCAGAACCCCGGACAGGGGTGTAAACGAGCAGTACTTC. It translates to CAIRTPDRGVNEQYF.

Only a few counts were recorded for this clone. The V and J genes are TRBV18 and TRBJ1-2; D may be TRBD1 (5 bases). Germline V gene sequence: CDR1 KGHSH, CDR2 LQKENI. Trimming stripped 1 base from V and 8 bases from J, with 11 bases between. The CDR3 length is 13 residues. The CDR3 region has the DNA TGTGCCAGCTCACCACGGGACTTAAACGGCTACACCTTC. This translates into CASSPRDLNGYTF.

The rearrangement uses TRBV4-3 and TRBJ2-7; no clear D. V lost 0 bases to trimming and J lost 2 bases, with 8 bases between them. The CDR3 has 14 amino acids. CDR1 is LGHNA, CDR2 YSLEER, per germline. Here the CDR3 DNA reads TGCGCCAGCAGCCAAGAAACCAACACCTACGAGCAGTACTTC. Amino acid sequence: CASSQETNTYEQYF.